This TCR beta chain was retrieved from a study of blood T cell repertoires in COVID-19. For the study at large: COVID-19 samples from acute and convalescent phases originated in the United States, Italy and Spain. T cells, B-cell-depleted T cells, or PBMCs supplied cDNA or gDNA.

The trim removed 2 bases at V and 5 bases at J, leaving 2 bases unmatched. The germline gives CDR1 ENHRY, CDR2 SYGVKD. The CDR3 loop spans 16 amino acids. Measured with immunoSEQ multiplex PCR; TCRdb has only the in-frame clones, and not every one. The sample lists roughly 200,000 clones; about 82% were seen once. Everyone who took part was roughly 18 to 89 years old, and they came from some 23 US areas. Clinical histories supplied by participants themselves formed the basis of cohort assignment. Sequenced material: PBMCs or T cells enriched from blood (not recorded which). The source of this sequence is a man in his forties or fifties with acute COVID-19. This chain links TRBV10-3 with TRBJ2-2, with 13 bases identical to TRBD2. CDR3 region: CAISELLAGGTGELFF. CDR3 DNA sequence: TGTGCCATCAGTGAGCTACTAGCGGGAGGGACCGGGGAGCTGTTTTTT.